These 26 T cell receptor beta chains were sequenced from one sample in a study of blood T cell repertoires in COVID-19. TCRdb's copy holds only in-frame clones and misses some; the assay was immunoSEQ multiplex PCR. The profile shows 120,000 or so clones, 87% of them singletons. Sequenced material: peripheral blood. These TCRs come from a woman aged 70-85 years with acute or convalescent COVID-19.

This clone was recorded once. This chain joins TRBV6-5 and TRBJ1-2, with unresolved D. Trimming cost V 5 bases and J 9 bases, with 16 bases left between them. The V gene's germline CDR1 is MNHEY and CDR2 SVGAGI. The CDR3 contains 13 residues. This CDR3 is CASSTRAHYSYTF. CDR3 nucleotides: TGTGCCAGCAGTACGCGGGCGCATTATAGCTACACCTTC.

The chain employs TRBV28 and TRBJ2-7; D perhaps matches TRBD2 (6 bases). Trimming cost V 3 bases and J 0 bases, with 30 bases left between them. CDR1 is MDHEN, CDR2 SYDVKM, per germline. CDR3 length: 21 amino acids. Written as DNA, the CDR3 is TGTGCCAGCAGTTTCCCGCTTTCTGGGTCGGGGGTTCGGAGTTTCTCCTACGAGCAGTACTTC. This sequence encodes CASSFPLSGSGVRSFSYEQYF.

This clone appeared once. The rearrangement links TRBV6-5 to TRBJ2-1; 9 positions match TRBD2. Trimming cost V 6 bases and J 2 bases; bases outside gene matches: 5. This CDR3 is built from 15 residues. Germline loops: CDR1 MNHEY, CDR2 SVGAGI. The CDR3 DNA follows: TGTGCCAGCAGACCCTTAGCGGGGGCCTACAATGAGCAGTTCTTC. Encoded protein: CASRPLAGAYNEQFF.

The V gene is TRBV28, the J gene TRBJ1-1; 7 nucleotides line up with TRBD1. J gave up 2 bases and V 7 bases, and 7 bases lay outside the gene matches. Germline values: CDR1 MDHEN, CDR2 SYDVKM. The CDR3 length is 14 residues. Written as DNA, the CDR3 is TGTGCCAGCAAAATCACAGGGGTCAACACTGAAGCTTTCTTT. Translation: CASKITGVNTEAFF.

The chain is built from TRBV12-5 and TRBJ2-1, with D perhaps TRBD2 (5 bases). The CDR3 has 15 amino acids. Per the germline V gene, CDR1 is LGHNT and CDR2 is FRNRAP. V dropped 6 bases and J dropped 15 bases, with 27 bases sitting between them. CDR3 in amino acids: CASGETDRTGGAAFF. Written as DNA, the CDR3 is TGTGCTAGTGGCGAAACCGATCGGACTGGCGGCGCTGCGTTCTTC.

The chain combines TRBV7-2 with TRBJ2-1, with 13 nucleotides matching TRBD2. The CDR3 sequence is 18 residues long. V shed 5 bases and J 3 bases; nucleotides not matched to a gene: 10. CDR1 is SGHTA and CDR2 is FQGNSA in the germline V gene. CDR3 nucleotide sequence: TGTGCCAGCAGCCGGTCCCTAACTAGCGGGGGGGTCTACAATGAGCAGTTCTTC. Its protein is CASSRSLTSGGVYNEQFF. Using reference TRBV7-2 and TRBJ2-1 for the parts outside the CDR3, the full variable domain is GAGVSQSPSNKVTEKGKDVELRCDPISGHTALYWYRQSLGQGLEFLIYFQGNSAPDKSGLPSDRFSAERTGGSVSTLTIQRTQQEDSAVYLCASSRSLTSGGVYNEQFFGPGTRLTVL.

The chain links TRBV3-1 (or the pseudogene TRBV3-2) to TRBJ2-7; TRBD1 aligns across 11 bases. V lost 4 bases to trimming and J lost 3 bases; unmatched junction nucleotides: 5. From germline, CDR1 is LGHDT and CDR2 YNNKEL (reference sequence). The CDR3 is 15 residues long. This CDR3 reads CASSPGQGGDYEQYF. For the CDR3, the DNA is TGTGCCAGCAGCCCGGGACAGGGGGGGGACTACGAGCAGTACTTC.

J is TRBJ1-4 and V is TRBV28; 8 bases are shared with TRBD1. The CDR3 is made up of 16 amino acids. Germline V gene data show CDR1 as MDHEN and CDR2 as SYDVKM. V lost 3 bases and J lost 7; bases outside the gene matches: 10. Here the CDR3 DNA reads TGTGCCAGCAGTTTTTTCGGACAGGGAGGGACTGAAAAACTGTTTTTT. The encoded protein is CASSFFGQGGTEKLFF.

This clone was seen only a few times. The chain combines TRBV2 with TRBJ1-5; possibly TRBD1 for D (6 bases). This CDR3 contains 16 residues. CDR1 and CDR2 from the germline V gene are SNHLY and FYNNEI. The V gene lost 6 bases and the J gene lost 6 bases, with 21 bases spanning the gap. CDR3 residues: CASSSQQGNWGQPQHF. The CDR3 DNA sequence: TGTGCCAGCAGCAGTCAGCAGGGGAATTGGGGTCAGCCCCAGCATTTT.

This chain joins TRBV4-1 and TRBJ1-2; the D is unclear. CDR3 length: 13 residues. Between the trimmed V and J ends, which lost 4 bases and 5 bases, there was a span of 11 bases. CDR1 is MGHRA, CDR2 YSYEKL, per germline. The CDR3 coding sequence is TGCGCCAGCAGCCCCACTATCAAGTATGGCTACACCTTC. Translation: CASSPTIKYGYTF.

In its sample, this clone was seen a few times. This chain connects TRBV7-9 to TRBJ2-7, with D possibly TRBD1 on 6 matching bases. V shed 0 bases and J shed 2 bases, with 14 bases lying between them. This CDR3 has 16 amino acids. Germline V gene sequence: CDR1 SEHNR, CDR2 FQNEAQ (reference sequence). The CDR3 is CASSLARGRSTYEQYF. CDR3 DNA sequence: TGTGCCAGCAGCTTAGCCAGGGGAAGGAGCACCTACGAGCAGTACTTC.

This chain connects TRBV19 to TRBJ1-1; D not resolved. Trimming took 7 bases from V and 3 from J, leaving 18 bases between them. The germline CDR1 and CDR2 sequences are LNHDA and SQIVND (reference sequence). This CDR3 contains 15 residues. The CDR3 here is CASTPGGGVYTEAFF. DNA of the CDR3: TGTGCCAGTACCCCTGGAGGAGGAGTATACACTGAAGCTTTCTTT.

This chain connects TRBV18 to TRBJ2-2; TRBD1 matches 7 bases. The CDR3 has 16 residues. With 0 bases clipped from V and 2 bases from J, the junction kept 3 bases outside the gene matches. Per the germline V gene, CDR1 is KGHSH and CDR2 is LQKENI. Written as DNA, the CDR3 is TGTGCCAGCTCACCACCGAGGGGGCAAAACACCGGGGAGCTGTTTTTT. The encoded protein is CASSPPRGQNTGELFF.

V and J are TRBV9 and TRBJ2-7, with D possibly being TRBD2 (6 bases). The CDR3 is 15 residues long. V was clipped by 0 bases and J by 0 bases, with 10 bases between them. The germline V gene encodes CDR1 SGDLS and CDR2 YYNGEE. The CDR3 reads CASSVDPGDSYEQYF. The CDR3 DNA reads TGTGCCAGCAGCGTAGATCCGGGGGACTCCTACGAGCAGTACTTC.

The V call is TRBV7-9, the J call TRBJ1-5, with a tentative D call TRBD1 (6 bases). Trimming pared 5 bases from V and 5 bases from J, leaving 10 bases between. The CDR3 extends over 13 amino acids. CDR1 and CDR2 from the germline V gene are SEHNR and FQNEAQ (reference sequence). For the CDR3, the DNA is TGTGCCAGCAGCCTAGGGGGGGATCAGCCCCAGCATTTT. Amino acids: CASSLGGDQPQHF. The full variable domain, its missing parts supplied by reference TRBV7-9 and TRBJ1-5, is DTGVSQNPRHKITKRGQNVTFRCDPISEHNRLYWYRQTLGQGPEFLTYFQNEAQLEKSRLLSDRFSAERPKGSFSTLEIQRTEQGDSAMYLCASSLGGDQPQHFGDGTRLSIL.

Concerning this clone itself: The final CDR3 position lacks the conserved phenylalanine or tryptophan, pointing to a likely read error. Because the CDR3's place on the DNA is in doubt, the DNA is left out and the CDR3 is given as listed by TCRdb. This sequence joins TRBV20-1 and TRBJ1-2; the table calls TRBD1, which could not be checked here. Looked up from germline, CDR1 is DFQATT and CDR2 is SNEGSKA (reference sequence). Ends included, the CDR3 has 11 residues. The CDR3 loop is CSARGAAILGI.

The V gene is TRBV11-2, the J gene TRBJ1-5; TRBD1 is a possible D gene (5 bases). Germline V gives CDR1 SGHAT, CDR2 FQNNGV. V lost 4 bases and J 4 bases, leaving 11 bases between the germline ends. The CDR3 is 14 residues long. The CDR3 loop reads CASSSEGQNQPQHF. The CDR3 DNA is TGTGCCAGCAGCTCGGAGGGGCAGAATCAGCCCCAGCATTTT.

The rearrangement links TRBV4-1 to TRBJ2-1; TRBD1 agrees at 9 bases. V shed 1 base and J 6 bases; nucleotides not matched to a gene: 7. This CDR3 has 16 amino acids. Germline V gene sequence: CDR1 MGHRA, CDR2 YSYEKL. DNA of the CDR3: TGCGCCAGCAGCCAAGGAGCGGGACAGGGAGGCAATGAGCAGTTCTTC. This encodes CASSQGAGQGGNEQFF.

CDR3 nucleotides: TGTGCCAGCAGTGTCGACAGTACTTATGGCTACACCTTC. This translates into CASSVDSTYGYTF. The chain combines TRBV2 with TRBJ1-2, with D maybe TRBD1 (5 bases). Trimming took off 4 bases at V and 5 bases at J, with 11 bases between the two ends. This CDR3 is built from 13 residues. The germline CDR1 and CDR2 sequences are SNHLY and FYNNEI.

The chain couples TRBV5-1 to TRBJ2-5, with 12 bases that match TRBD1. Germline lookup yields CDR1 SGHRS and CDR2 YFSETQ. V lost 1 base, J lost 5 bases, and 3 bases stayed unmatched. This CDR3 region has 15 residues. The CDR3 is CASSLTGTGGETQYF. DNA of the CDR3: TGCGCCAGCAGCTTGACCGGGACAGGGGGCGAGACCCAGTACTTC.

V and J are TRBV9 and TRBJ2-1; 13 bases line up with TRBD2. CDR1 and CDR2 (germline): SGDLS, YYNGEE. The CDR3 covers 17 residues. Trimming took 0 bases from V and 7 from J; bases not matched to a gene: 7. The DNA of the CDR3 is TGTGCCAGCAGCGTAGGGACTAGCGGGGGCCAAAGGAATGAGCAGTTCTTC. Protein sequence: CASSVGTSGGQRNEQFF.

The CDR3, as DNA: TGTGCCAGCAGCTCCGGGACACGACAAGAGACCCAGTACTTC. Translated, it gives CASSSGTRQETQYF. This sequence joins TRBV5-4 and TRBJ2-5, with TRBD1 as a possible D gene (6 bases). Germline loops: CDR1 SGHNT, CDR2 YYREEE (reference sequence). Trimming removed 3 bases at V and 2 bases at J, with 11 bases between. This CDR3 has 14 residues.

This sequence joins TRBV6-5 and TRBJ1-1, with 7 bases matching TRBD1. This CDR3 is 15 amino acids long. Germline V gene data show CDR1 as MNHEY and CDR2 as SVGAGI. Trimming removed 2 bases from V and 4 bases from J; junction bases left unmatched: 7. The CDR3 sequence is CASSYRRQGVTEAFF. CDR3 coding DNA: TGTGCCAGCAGTTACAGACGGCAGGGGGTCACTGAAGCTTTCTTT.

CDR3 region: CASSQDWPSGGPDTQYF. The CDR3 DNA is TGTGCCAGCAGCCAAGATTGGCCTAGCGGGGGGCCAGATACGCAGTATTTT. The gene calls are TRBV3-1 (or the pseudogene TRBV3-2) and TRBJ2-3; 11 bases agree with TRBD2. The CDR3 length is 17 residues. Losses at the gene ends were 0 bases for V and 4 bases for J; bases not matched to a gene: 6. Germline values: CDR1 LGHDT, CDR2 YNNKEL (reference sequence).

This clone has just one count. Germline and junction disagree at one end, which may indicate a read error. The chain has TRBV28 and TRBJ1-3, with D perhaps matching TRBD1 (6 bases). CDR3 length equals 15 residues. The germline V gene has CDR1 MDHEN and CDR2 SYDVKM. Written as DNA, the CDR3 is TGTGTCAGCAGCCGGGGGGCGCCCTCTGGAAACACCATATATTTT. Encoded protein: CVSSRGAPSGNTIYF.

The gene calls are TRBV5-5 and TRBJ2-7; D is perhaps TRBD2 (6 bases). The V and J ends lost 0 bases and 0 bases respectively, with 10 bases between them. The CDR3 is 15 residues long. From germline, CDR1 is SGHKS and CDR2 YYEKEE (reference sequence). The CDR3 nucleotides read TGTGCCAGCAGCTTGGAACAGACTAGCTCCTACGAGCAGTACTTC. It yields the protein CASSLEQTSSYEQYF.